These 14 T cell receptor beta chains came from one sample sequenced in a study of cytomegalovirus exposure and HLA in healthy donors. Primers: 60 Vbeta forward and 13 Jbeta reverse. This table comes from immunoSEQ multiplex PCR, and its TCRdb copy is limited to in-frame clones, with some not included. The profile shows 120,000 or so clones, 77% of them singletons. Sequencing input: PBMCs. The receptors come from a human donor in good health.

V is TRBV9 and J is TRBJ1-1; no firm D call. V shed 0 bases and J shed 0 bases, with 9 bases lying between them. The CDR3 totals 15 residues. CDR1 and CDR2 from the germline V gene are SGDLS and YYNGEE. DNA for the CDR3: TGTGCCAGCAGCGTAGCTTCCAGAATGAACACTGAAGCTTTCTTT. This sequence encodes CASSVASRMNTEAFF.

This sequence joins TRBV18 and TRBJ2-7; D may be TRBD2 (7 bases). Germline CDR1 reads KGHSH; CDR2 reads LQKENI. The CDR3 has 14 residues. V lost 3 bases and J 4 bases, leaving 13 bases between the germline ends. CDR3 nucleotides: TGTGCCAGCTCACCCGTGGGGGGGCCTTACGAGCAGTACTTC. Translating gives CASSPVGGPYEQYF. Together with reference TRBV18 and TRBJ2-7, the CDR3 gives the full variable domain: NAGVMQNPRHLVRRRGQEARLRCSPMKGHSHVYWYRQLPEEGLKFMVYLQKENIIDESGMPKERFSAEFPKEGPSILRIQQVVRGDSAAYFCASSPVGGPYEQYFGPGTRLTVT.

The rearrangement joins TRBV29-1 to TRBJ1-1; no definite D call. The ends were cut back, 7 bases at V and 3 bases at J, with 18 bases in the middle. CDR1 is SQVTM and CDR2 is ANQGSEA in the germline V gene. The CDR3 has 14 residues. CDR3 nucleotides: TGCAGCGCAGGTGTGGGAGTGTGGGACACTGAAGCTTTCTTT. Amino acids: CSAGVGVWDTEAFF.

Concerning this clone: At one boundary the junction diverges from the germline segment, which might be a read error. The chain couples TRBV7-2 to TRBJ2-1; the match to TRBD2 covers 10 bases. The V gene's germline CDR1 is SGHTA and CDR2 FQGNSA. The CDR3 has 15 residues. The CDR3 spells CASSPSPSGGGPSVF. Written as DNA, the CDR3 is TGTGCCAGCAGCCCCAGTCCCAGCGGGGGGGGCCCGTCGGTCTTC.

The chain uses TRBV10-3 and TRBJ2-7, with 11 positions matching TRBD1. This CDR3 is 15 amino acids long. The germline V gene has CDR1 ENHRY and CDR2 SYGVKD. V was clipped by 4 bases and J by 4 bases; unmatched bases: 6. The CDR3 DNA sequence: TGTGCCATCAGTGTCGGGACAGGGGGTAGGTACGAGCAGTACTTC. Protein product: CAISVGTGGRYEQYF.

The chain links TRBV10-1 to TRBJ2-2; 11 bases agree with TRBD2. CDR1 and CDR2 from the germline V gene are WNHNN and SYGVQD (reference sequence). V lost 6 bases, J lost 7 bases, and 10 bases stayed unmatched. The CDR3 is 16 amino acids. As DNA, the CDR3 is TGCGCCAGCAGGCCTATAGCGGGAGGGACTGGCGGGGAGCTGTTTTTT. Its protein is CASRPIAGGTGGELFF.

This chain uses TRBV7-2 with TRBJ1-2; D is perhaps TRBD1 (5 bases). Germline CDR1 and CDR2: SGHTA and FQGNSA. This CDR3 has 14 amino acids. Trimming removed 5 bases from V and 0 bases from J, with 10 bases in between. CDR3 DNA sequence: TGTGCCAGCAGCCCACTGACAGCTAACTATGGCTACACCTTC. Translation gives CASSPLTANYGYTF.

This clone was counted between two and nine times. The chain combines TRBV5-6 with TRBJ1-6; D unresolved. Trimming removed 6 bases from V and 6 bases from J, with 10 bases in between. The CDR3 runs 13 residues. CDR1 is SGHDT, CDR2 YYEEEE, per germline. The CDR3 coding sequence is TGTGCCAGCACCGTAATCAGTAATTCACCCCTCCACTTT. Translating gives CASTVISNSPLHF.

The chain is built from TRBV11-3 and TRBJ2-4; a possible D gene is TRBD1 (5 bases). Trimming removed 2 bases from V and 0 bases from J, with 14 bases in between. This CDR3 has 17 amino acids. Germline CDR1 SGHNT, CDR2 YENEEA. For the CDR3, the DNA is TGTGCCAGCAGCTTACTCGTTTGGGGCTTAGCCAAAAACATTCAGTACTTC. Encoded protein: CASSLLVWGLAKNIQYF.

This clone was seen a few times. This chain connects TRBV27 to TRBJ2-7; the D gene is possibly TRBD1 (5 bases). Germline-derived CDR1 and CDR2 are MNHEY and SMNVEV (reference sequence). There are 15 residues in the CDR3. V was shortened by 3 bases and J by 0 bases, with 12 bases between the two germline ends. CDR3 loop: CASSLAGPTSYEQYF. CDR3 bases: TGTGCCAGCAGTTTGGCAGGGCCGACCTCCTACGAGCAGTACTTC.

The chain combines TRBV27 with TRBJ2-5; 7 positions agree with TRBD1. Germline values: CDR1 MNHEY, CDR2 SMNVEV (reference sequence). The CDR3 is 14 residues long. Trimming cost V 7 bases and J 5 bases; bases outside gene matches: 10. CDR3 sequence: CASITAQGEETQYF. CDR3 sequence (DNA): TGTGCCAGCATCACCGCTCAGGGGGAGGAGACCCAGTACTTC.

The chain recombines TRBV6-5 with TRBJ2-3, with 12 bases that match TRBD2. The CDR3 runs to 15 residues. Looked up from germline, CDR1 is MNHEY and CDR2 is SVGAGI. The junction had 3 bases not matched to a gene; V was cut back by 6 bases and J by 2 bases. CDR3 sequence (DNA): TGTGCCAGCAGCAGGACTAGCGGGAACACAGATACGCAGTATTTT. Translating it yields CASSRTSGNTDTQYF.

This clone was seen only once. V gene TRBV28 combines with J gene TRBJ2-7; maybe TRBD2 (6 bases). This CDR3 has 16 residues. Germline assignment: CDR1 MDHEN and CDR2 SYDVKM. The V and J ends lost 3 bases and 1 base respectively, with 16 bases between them. Written as DNA, the CDR3 is TGTGCCAGCAGTTTGTTTGGAGGGAGGAGTTCCTACGAGCAGTACTTC. Amino acids: CASSLFGGRSSYEQYF.

This chain connects TRBV5-1 to TRBJ2-1, with TRBD1 as a possible D gene (6 bases). The V end lost 0 bases, the J end lost 3 bases, and 10 bases lay between the germline ends. Germline V gene lookup returns CDR1 SGHRS and CDR2 YFSETQ. This CDR3 has 15 residues. The CDR3 region is CASSLEPGVYNEQFF. The CDR3 DNA sequence: TGCGCCAGCAGCTTGGAGCCAGGGGTCTACAATGAGCAGTTCTTC.